There are a few counts of the clone carrying this T cell receptor beta chain. Its antigen is undetermined. Time point here: persistent/refractory GD, antithyroid drugs over 5 years with positive TRAb. The TCR library was prepared using RNA isolated from PBMCs. Tubes containing EDTA received around 9.5 milliliters of drawn peripheral blood. The sample is drawn from a study of regulatory T cells in long-lasting Graves disease. This CDR3 has 15 amino acids. Germline lookup yields CDR1 LGHDT and CDR2 YNNKEL (reference sequence). Trimming cost V 4 bases and J 5 bases, with 17 bases left between them. General study points: Limited sample numbers may have lowered accuracy. Persistent Graves' patients showed reduced TCR diversity versus newly diagnosed patients.

Construction of TCR beta libraries relied on iRepertoire HTBI primers and on Arm-PCR targeting CDR3 regions. TCRdb reanalysed the multiplex PCR reads using MiXCR and keeps one entry per CDR3 protein. The sample carries about 660,000 distinct CDR3 sequences, 25% to 35% recorded once. This TCR came from a female donor with Graves disease. Sample: peripheral blood mononuclear cells (PBMCs), taken when the disease was refractory, from a patient treated with antithyroid drugs. J is TRBJ1-1 and V is TRBV3-1, with D hard to call. CDR3 sequence: CASSLEAWPETEAFF. Written as DNA, the CDR3 is TGTGCCAGCAGCCTGGAGGCTTGGCCGGAGACTGAAGCTTTCTTT.